Below are 32 T cell receptor beta chains sequenced from a single sample in a study of CD4 T cell repertoires in COVID-19. TCRdb's table, derived via immunoSEQ multiplex PCR, lists solely in-frame clones and lacks some. Altogether 70,000 to 95,000 clones are present, 83% being singletons, with the ten largest covering around 0.6%. The sequencing used CD4+ T cells from peripheral blood, collected after recovery from COVID-19. Source of these receptors: a human donor who had COVID-19.

The chain links TRBV3-1 (or the pseudogene TRBV3-2) to TRBJ2-7, with D tentatively TRBD1 or TRBD2 (5 bases each). In germline, CDR1 is LGHDT, CDR2 YNNKEL (reference sequence). Trimming cost V 0 bases and J 9 bases, with 18 bases left between them. The CDR3 loop spans 15 amino acids. The chain's CDR3 is CASSQDVQGLGVQYF. The CDR3 DNA follows: TGTGCCAGCAGCCAAGATGTTCAGGGTCTGGGGGTGCAGTACTTC.

The V gene is TRBV10-2, the J gene TRBJ2-2; D is possibly TRBD2 (5 bases). This CDR3 is built from 13 residues. The V gene's germline CDR1 is WSHSY and CDR2 SAAADI. Trimming pared 10 bases from V and 5 bases from J, leaving 14 bases between. CDR3 sequence: CATAGPGTGELFF. The CDR3 bases are TGCGCCACCGCGGGCCCTGGGACCGGGGAGCTGTTTTTT.

The J gene is TRBJ1-6, the V gene TRBV5-5; D gene ambiguous. The V end was cut by 1 base, the J end by 8 bases, with 13 bases between. Per the germline V gene, CDR1 is SGHKS and CDR2 is YYEKEE (reference sequence). The CDR3 has 15 residues. In nucleotides, the CDR3 is TGTGCCAGCAGCTTGTTGGGGAAGGCCTATTCACCCCTCCACTTT. This codes for CASSLLGKAYSPLHF.

This clone was observed a few times. The chain recombines TRBV7-2 with TRBJ2-5, with TRBD1 matching over 7 bases. This CDR3 is 15 amino acids long. The V segment lost 3 bases and the J segment 3 bases; nucleotides outside the gene matches: 7. Germline CDR1 and CDR2: SGHTA and FQGNSA. The DNA for the CDR3 is TGTGCCAGCAGCTTGAGGGGGCGACGGGAAGAGACCCAGTACTTC. The encoded protein is CASSLRGRREETQYF.

The genes are TRBV7-2 and TRBJ2-3; D unclear. Germline assignment: CDR1 SGHTA and CDR2 FQGNSA. CDR3 size: 15 residues. The V and J ends lost 0 bases and 0 bases respectively, with 7 bases between them. The chain's CDR3 is CASSLAGLSTDTQYF. Here the CDR3 DNA reads TGTGCCAGCAGCTTAGCGGGTCTTAGCACAGATACGCAGTATTTT.

V is TRBV11-1 and J is TRBJ2-1; TRBD2 agrees at 9 bases. V shed 0 bases and J 15 bases; nucleotides not matched to a gene: 6. Germline CDR1 is SGHAT and CDR2 is FQDESV (reference sequence). The CDR3 has 13 amino acids. CDR3 amino acids: CASSLASSGRRFF. The CDR3 region has the DNA TGTGCCAGCAGCTTAGCGTCGAGCGGGAGGCGGTTCTTC.

This clone was detected only once. This chain links TRBV5-4 with TRBJ2-5; D not resolved. This CDR3 has 14 amino acids. Germline CDR1 is SGHNT and CDR2 is YYREEE (reference sequence). Trimming shortened V by 0 bases and J by 3 bases, and 9 bases separated the two germline ends. In DNA, the CDR3 is TGTGCCAGCAGCTTGGTGGGAATCGAAGAGACCCAGTACTTC. It translates to CASSLVGIEETQYF.

The genes are TRBV5-1 and TRBJ2-3; maybe TRBD2 (5 bases). The germline CDR1 and CDR2 sequences are SGHRS and YFSETQ. V shed 4 bases and J shed 6 bases, with 15 bases lying between them. The CDR3 contains 14 residues. The CDR3 DNA reads TGCGCCAGCAGCCCCACTTTACTAGGCGATACGCAGTATTTT. It codes for CASSPTLLGDTQYF.

The V and J genes are TRBV6-6 and TRBJ2-2, with TRBD2 identical over 11 bases. Germline values: CDR1 MNHNY, CDR2 SVGAGI (reference sequence). The CDR3 length is 15 residues. Trimming removed 5 bases from V and 4 bases from J; junction bases left unmatched: 3. The CDR3 region has the DNA TGTGCCAGCAGTGATAGCGGGAGGGGCACCGGGGAGCTGTTTTTT. Translated: CASSDSGRGTGELFF.

This sequence joins TRBV19 and TRBJ2-1; a possible D gene is TRBD2 (6 bases). V was trimmed by 4 bases and J by 4 bases, leaving 11 bases between them. The CDR3 spans 14 residues. Looked up from germline, CDR1 is LNHDA and CDR2 is SQIVND (reference sequence). The chain's CDR3 is CASSSGGTYNEQFF. CDR3 DNA: TGTGCCAGTAGTAGTGGGGGGACGTACAATGAGCAGTTCTTC.

The V gene is TRBV14, the J gene TRBJ2-7; 7 nucleotides match TRBD1. The CDR3 runs 17 residues. The trim removed 4 bases at V and 2 bases at J, leaving 14 bases unmatched. Germline V gives CDR1 SGHDN, CDR2 FVKESK. The CDR3 reads CASSRRPTGAKAYEQYF. Written as DNA, the CDR3 is TGTGCCAGCAGCCGCCGGCCAACAGGGGCGAAGGCCTACGAGCAGTACTTC.

V is TRBV20-1 and J is TRBJ2-6; unclear D gene. Trimming left V 3 bases short and J 3 bases short, with 15 bases between. The CDR3 is 16 amino acids. The germline CDR1 and CDR2 sequences are DFQATT and SNEGSKA (reference sequence). CDR3 protein: CSASPRSPDGANVLTF. The CDR3 DNA is TGCAGTGCTAGTCCCCGCAGCCCGGATGGGGCCAACGTCCTGACTTTC.

This clone was found a few times. The rearrangement joins TRBV2 to TRBJ1-5; tentative D call: TRBD1 (6 bases). The CDR3 has 14 amino acids. Trimming stripped 4 bases from V and 4 bases from J, with 11 bases between. Per the germline V gene, CDR1 is SNHLY and CDR2 is FYNNEI. CDR3 sequence (DNA): TGTGCCAGCAGTGTGGACAGTCAGAATCAGCCCCAGCATTTT. Encoded protein: CASSVDSQNQPQHF.

This clone was found a few times. This sequence joins TRBV24-1 and TRBJ2-3; 9 bases fit TRBD2. The CDR3 is 16 residues long. Unmatched junction bases numbered 9, after V lost 9 bases and J lost 0 bases. Germline V lookup: CDR1 KGHDR, CDR2 SFDVKD. CDR3 DNA: TGTGCCACCGCCGGTAGCGGGAGCCCCAGCACAGATACGCAGTATTTT. Translation gives CATAGSGSPSTDTQYF.

V is TRBV6-1 and J is TRBJ2-4, with TRBD1 matching over 7 bases. The germline CDR1 and CDR2 sequences are MNHNS and SASEGT. The V gene end was trimmed by 4 bases and the J gene end by 8 bases; junction bases not matched to a gene: 17. The CDR3 has 17 residues. In DNA, the CDR3 is TGTGCCAGCAGTGCAACCGGGCCCAGAGGGGGCAGCGACATTCAGTACTTC. Translation gives CASSATGPRGGSDIQYF.

This rearrangement joins TRBV29-1 to TRBJ1-1, with 8 positions matching TRBD1. The CDR3 has 13 amino acids. Per the germline V gene, CDR1 is SQVTM and CDR2 is ANQGSEA. Trimming removed 6 bases from V and 1 base from J; junction bases left unmatched: 4. CDR3 sequence reads: CSVYRGGNTEAFF. Written as DNA, the CDR3 is TGCAGCGTCTACAGGGGGGGGAACACTGAAGCTTTCTTT.

The rearrangement joins TRBV6-5 to TRBJ1-6, with D perhaps matching TRBD1 (6 bases). The length of the CDR3 is 14 residues. Germline CDR1 MNHEY, CDR2 SVGAGI. The V end lost 5 bases, the J end lost 7 bases, and 12 bases lay between the germline ends. CDR3 nucleotides: TGTGCCAGCAGTCTCAGACAGGAGAATTCACCCCTCCACTTT. Translated: CASSLRQENSPLHF.

V and J are TRBV6-4 and TRBJ2-1; TRBD1 matches 7 bases. Looked up from germline, CDR1 is MRHNA and CDR2 is SNTAGT. Trimming at V came to 5 bases and at J to 5 bases, leaving 9 bases not matched to a gene. The CDR3 is 15 residues long. CDR3 sequence reads: CASSQSQGPHNEQFF. CDR3 nucleotides: TGTGCCAGCAGTCAATCACAGGGGCCCCACAATGAGCAGTTCTTC.

This chain joins TRBV5-1 and TRBJ2-3, with a weak D call TRBD2 (6 bases). There are 15 residues in the CDR3. V shed 4 bases and J shed 0 bases, with 12 bases lying between them. CDR1 is SGHRS, CDR2 YFSETQ, per germline. This CDR3 reads CASSAGLSSTDTQYF. The CDR3 nucleotides read TGCGCCAGCAGCGCGGGACTGTCAAGCACAGATACGCAGTATTTT. The full variable domain, its missing parts supplied by reference TRBV5-1 and TRBJ2-3, is KAGVTQTPRYLIKTRGQQVTLSCSPISGHRSVSWYQQTPGQGLQFLFEYFSETQRNKGNFPGRFSGRQFSNSRSEMNVSTLELGDSALYLCASSAGLSSTDTQYFGPGTRLTVL.

This rearrangement joins TRBV7-8 to TRBJ1-4; D is ambiguous. The germline V gene encodes CDR1 SGHVS and CDR2 FQNEAQ. This CDR3 comprises 13 residues. Trimming cost V 6 bases and J 3 bases, with 8 bases left between them. Written as DNA, the CDR3 is TGTGCCAGCAGTATGGTGGCTAATGAAAAACTGTTTTTT. This translates into CASSMVANEKLFF.

The V gene is TRBV5-1, the J gene TRBJ2-1, with D maybe TRBD1 (5 bases). CDR1 is SGHRS, CDR2 YFSETQ, per germline. V dropped 0 bases and J dropped 8 bases, with 15 bases sitting between them. The CDR3 loop spans 15 amino acids. In nucleotides, the CDR3 is TGCGCCAGCAGCTTGGGGACACCAACCGTGGATGAGCAGTTCTTC. Protein product: CASSLGTPTVDEQFF. The variable domain in full, with the rest retrieved from reference TRBV5-1 and TRBJ2-1, is KAGVTQTPRYLIKTRGQQVTLSCSPISGHRSVSWYQQTPGQGLQFLFEYFSETQRNKGNFPGRFSGRQFSNSRSEMNVSTLELGDSALYLCASSLGTPTVDEQFFGPGTRLTVL.

The rearrangement links TRBV11-2 to TRBJ2-7; no reliable D call. The germline V and J ends were trimmed by 0 bases and 6 bases, with 6 bases remaining between them. CDR3 length: 12 amino acids. The germline V gene has CDR1 SGHAT and CDR2 FQNNGV. The CDR3, as DNA: TGTGCCAGCAGCTTAGACAGTCGCGAGCAGTACTTC. Protein product: CASSLDSREQYF.

CDR3 coding DNA: TGTGCCAGCAGCTTAGCGCTCGGGACGGGGGAGACCCAGTACTTC. Its translation is CASSLALGTGETQYF. V gene TRBV11-2 combines with J gene TRBJ2-5, with D perhaps being TRBD1 or TRBD2 (5 bases each). The CDR3 is 15 amino acids. CDR1 is SGHAT and CDR2 is FQNNGV in the germline V gene. The V gene lost 1 base and the J gene lost 5 bases, with 14 bases spanning the gap.

The chain has TRBV27 and TRBJ2-5; 9 nucleotides align to TRBD1. J gave up 5 bases and V 6 bases, and 7 bases lay outside the gene matches. Germline CDR1 MNHEY, CDR2 SMNVEV (reference sequence). There are 14 residues in the CDR3. In DNA, the CDR3 is TGTGCCAGCAGGGACAGGGGTTTGGGGGAGACCCAGTACTTC. It is translated as CASRDRGLGETQYF.

This clone was picked up a small number of times. The chain joins TRBV27 to TRBJ2-1, with 8 nucleotides matching TRBD2. Per germline, CDR1 MNHEY and CDR2 SMNVEV (reference sequence). With 5 bases clipped from V and 10 bases from J, the junction kept 13 bases outside the gene matches. The CDR3 consists of 15 residues. In DNA form, the CDR3 reads TGTGCCAGCAGTCCCGGGGGGGCCTGGGTCCGGGAGCAGTTCTTC. Its protein is CASSPGGAWVREQFF.

This clone was counted only a few times. J is TRBJ1-1 and V is TRBV7-9, with TRBD1 matching over 9 bases. Germline CDR1 SEHNR, CDR2 FQNEAQ (reference sequence). With V trimmed by 4 bases and J by 10 bases, 13 bases remained unmatched. This CDR3 region has 15 residues. The CDR3 DNA sequence: TGTGCCAGCAGCTCAGGGACAGGGTCGATGGGGAGAGCTTTCTTT. Its protein product is CASSSGTGSMGRAFF.

This clone was seen more than once but under ten times. V usage is TRBV3-1 (or the pseudogene TRBV3-2) and J usage is TRBJ1-6; D gene unclear. The CDR3 totals 14 residues. V was trimmed by 8 bases and J by 0 bases, leaving 8 bases between them. Germline V lookup: CDR1 LGHDT, CDR2 YNNKEL (reference sequence). The CDR3 DNA reads TGTGCCAGCGGGGAGAGCTCCTATAATTCACCCCTCCACTTT. Amino acids: CASGESSYNSPLHF.

The chain carries TRBV3-1 (or the pseudogene TRBV3-2) and TRBJ1-1; maybe TRBD1 (5 bases). Looked up from germline, CDR1 is LGHDT and CDR2 is YNNKEL (reference sequence). V lost 1 base and J 1 base, leaving 7 bases between the germline ends. The CDR3 is 14 amino acids. In nucleotides, the CDR3 is TGTGCCAGCAGCCAAGTAGACAGGAACACTGAAGCTTTCTTT. Translating it yields CASSQVDRNTEAFF.

The chain joins TRBV27 to TRBJ2-7; D gene uncertain. The CDR3 consists of 14 residues. CDR1 is MNHEY, CDR2 SMNVEV, per germline (reference sequence). Trimming took off 4 bases at V and 3 bases at J, with 13 bases between the two ends. CDR3: CASSSYTRVYEQYF. Written as DNA, the CDR3 is TGTGCCAGCAGTTCCTACACTCGGGTCTACGAGCAGTACTTC.

V and J are TRBV10-3 and TRBJ1-1, with 7 bases identical to TRBD1. Germline V gene sequence: CDR1 ENHRY, CDR2 SYGVKD. The V gene end was trimmed by 0 bases and the J gene end by 4 bases; junction bases not matched to a gene: 2. The CDR3 length is 14 residues. In DNA form, the CDR3 reads TGTGCCATCAGTGAGTCACAGGGGACCACTGAAGCTTTCTTT. This gives the protein CAISESQGTTEAFF.

The CDR3 region has the DNA TGCGCCAGCAGCTTGGAAGTCGGGCGGGGGTCCTACAATGAGCAGTTCTTC. Translation gives CASSLEVGRGSYNEQFF. The V call is TRBV5-1, the J call TRBJ2-1, with 7 nucleotides matching TRBD2. Trimming took 0 bases from V and 1 from J; bases not matched to a gene: 7. From germline, CDR1 is SGHRS and CDR2 YFSETQ. This CDR3 spans 17 amino acids.

This clone has just a few counts. The J gene is TRBJ1-2, the V gene TRBV14, with D perhaps TRBD1 (6 bases). CDR1 SGHDN and CDR2 FVKESK come from the germline V gene. Trimming removed 4 bases at V and 7 bases at J, with 13 bases between. The CDR3 runs to 13 residues. The CDR3 sequence: CASSRERQVGYTF. The CDR3 nucleotides are TGTGCCAGCAGCCGGGAAAGACAGGTTGGCTACACCTTC.